This paragraph reports one T cell receptor beta chain. The data belong to a study of blood T cell repertoires in COVID-19. The wider study: Both acute and convalescent COVID-19 samples were obtained from the United States, Italy and Spain. PBMCs, B-cell-depleted T cells, or T cells were the source of the cDNA or gDNA that made up the material.

In the original processing: Researchers report that nucleated cell counts were estimated from reference gene primer amplification. Sequencing used immunoSEQ multiplex PCR; TCRdb keeps in-frame clones, though not all of them. That table gives V, J and clone size, and the DNA gave D and trimming. The data show 80,000 or so clones, with roughly four fifths seen just once and about an eighth held by the top ten. CDR3 length equals 15 residues. The trim removed 2 bases at V and 2 bases at J, leaving 5 bases unmatched. Germline V CDR1 and CDR2: MNHEY, SMNVEV (reference sequence). The TCR comes from a man older than 75 with acute or convalescent COVID-19. V usage is TRBV27 and J usage is TRBJ2-7; 8 positions match TRBD1. The sample consisted of peripheral blood. The chain's CDR3 is CASSLRTGGPYEQYF. The CDR3 coding sequence is TGTGCCAGCAGTTTACGCACAGGGGGTCCCTACGAGCAGTACTTC.